Shown below are 18 T cell receptor beta chains from a single sample sequenced in a study of OX40 agonist ivuxolimab in advanced cancers. This table comes from immunoSEQ multiplex PCR, and its TCRdb copy is limited to in-frame clones, with some not included. Seen here are about 27,000 clones, 85% observed once, and the top ten hold 48%. The specimen was CD4+ or CD8+ T cells sorted from blood, collected in a trial of the OX40 agonist ivuxolimab. The origin of the receptors is an adult with an advanced solid tumor such as melanoma, head and neck, liver or kidney cancer.

The CDR3 DNA sequence: TGTGCCAGCAGCGTAGGGAAGGGACAGGGGAACACAGATACGCAGTATTTT. This encodes CASSVGKGQGNTDTQYF. This chain uses TRBV9 with TRBJ2-3, with 10 positions matching TRBD1. The junction had 6 bases not matched to a gene; V was cut back by 0 bases and J by 2 bases. The CDR3 loop spans 17 amino acids. Germline values: CDR1 SGDLS, CDR2 YYNGEE.

The V and J genes are TRBV9 and TRBJ2-7; 9 bases are a match to TRBD2. This CDR3 is 15 amino acids long. Trimming removed 0 bases from V and 4 bases from J; junction bases left unmatched: 5. The germline gives CDR1 SGDLS, CDR2 YYNGEE. CDR3 protein: CASSVEPSGEYEQYF. The CDR3 bases are TGTGCCAGCAGCGTAGAACCTAGCGGGGAGTACGAGCAGTACTTC.

This clone was recorded only once. The V call is TRBV7-8, the J call TRBJ1-5, with D perhaps TRBD1 (5 bases). In germline, CDR1 is SGHVS, CDR2 FQNEAQ. V lost 4 bases to trimming and J lost 0 bases, with 13 bases between them. The CDR3 totals 16 residues. CDR3 DNA sequence: TGTGCCAGCAGCTCGGACATCGGTTATAGCAATCAGCCCCAGCATTTT. Translation: CASSSDIGYSNQPQHF.

The genes are TRBV9 and TRBJ2-3, with 11 bases fitting TRBD2. The CDR3 extends over 16 amino acids. From germline, CDR1 is SGDLS and CDR2 YYNGEE. V lost 3 bases, J lost 4 bases, and 7 bases stayed unmatched. The CDR3 sequence: CASSGLTSGVPDTQYF. Here the CDR3 DNA reads TGTGCCAGCAGCGGACTGACTAGCGGGGTGCCAGATACGCAGTATTTT.

This clone was seen once. The chain uses TRBV13 and TRBJ2-7; a possible D gene is TRBD2 (6 bases). There are 14 residues in the CDR3. V was trimmed by 4 bases and J by 1 base, leaving 11 bases between them. Germline V gives CDR1 PRHDT, CDR2 FYEKMQ (reference sequence). The CDR3 spells CASSSALASYEQYF. The CDR3 region has the DNA TGTGCCAGCAGCTCAGCTCTAGCGTCCTACGAGCAGTACTTC.

The chain joins TRBV19 to TRBJ2-2, with TRBD2 matching 8 bases. From germline, CDR1 is LNHDA and CDR2 SQIVND (reference sequence). V trimming: 3 bases; J trimming: 0 bases; junction bases outside the gene matches: 3. There are 16 residues in the CDR3. The CDR3 here is CASSMVGGANTGELFF. The CDR3, as DNA: TGTGCCAGTAGTATGGTCGGGGGGGCGAACACCGGGGAGCTGTTTTTT. Drawing the rest from reference TRBV19 and TRBJ2-2, the complete variable domain is DGGITQSPKYLFRKEGQNVTLSCEQNLNHDAMYWYRQDPGQGLRLIYYSQIVNDFQKGDIAEGYSVSREKKESFPLTVTSAQKNPTAFYLCASSMVGGANTGELFFGEGSRLTVL.

This clone has only one observation. The V call is TRBV28, the J call TRBJ2-2; 10 bases align to TRBD1. This CDR3 has 15 amino acids. With 6 bases clipped from V and 5 bases from J, the junction kept 6 bases outside the gene matches. Per germline, CDR1 MDHEN and CDR2 SYDVKM. In nucleotides, the CDR3 is TGTGCCAGCAGCCCCCCGGGACAGGGGACCGGGGAGCTGTTTTTT. Its protein is CASSPPGQGTGELFF.

The V and J genes are TRBV15 and TRBJ1-4; no clear D gene. The CDR3 is made up of 15 amino acids. The germline V and J ends were trimmed by 4 bases and 3 bases, with 12 bases remaining between them. Germline loops: CDR1 LNHNV, CDR2 YYDKDF (reference sequence). CDR3 in amino acids: CATSNPIGANEKLFF. Written as DNA, the CDR3 is TGTGCCACCAGCAACCCGATTGGGGCTAATGAAAAACTGTTTTTT. Complete variable domain (other parts from reference TRBV15 and TRBJ1-4): DAMVIQNPRYQVTQFGKPVTLSCSQTLNHNVMYWYQQKSSQAPKLLFHYYDKDFNNEADTPDNFQSRRPNTSFCFLDIRSPGLGDTAMYLCATSNPIGANEKLFFGSGTQLSVL.

This chain's CDR3 is CASSIGTGRNEQFF. In nucleotides, the CDR3 is TGTGCCAGTAGTATTGGGACAGGGCGAAATGAGCAGTTCTTC. This chain joins TRBV19 and TRBJ2-1; TRBD1 matches at 9 bases. Germline CDR1 is LNHDA and CDR2 is SQIVND (reference sequence). This CDR3 is built from 14 residues. V was clipped by 3 bases and J by 7 bases; unmatched bases: 4.

This clone came up once. V is TRBV4-1 and J is TRBJ2-7; TRBD2 might be the D (6 bases). Germline assignment: CDR1 MGHRA and CDR2 YSYEKL. With 3 bases removed from V and 0 bases from J, the gap between germline ends came to 15 bases. This CDR3 has 16 amino acids. This CDR3 reads CASSHGADGSSYEQYF. In DNA form, the CDR3 reads TGCGCCAGCAGCCATGGGGCCGACGGGAGCTCCTACGAGCAGTACTTC.

V usage is TRBV7-9 and J usage is TRBJ2-1, with no clear D. V lost 0 bases to trimming and J lost 8 bases, with 8 bases between them. Germline lookup yields CDR1 SEHNR and CDR2 FQNEAQ (reference sequence). The CDR3 sequence is 13 residues long. This CDR3 reads CASSLAMGYEQFF. CDR3 DNA: TGTGCCAGCAGCTTAGCTATGGGGTATGAGCAGTTCTTC.

The rearrangement links TRBV27 to TRBJ2-7; 9 nucleotides match TRBD1. The CDR3 runs 13 residues. Germline CDR1 is MNHEY and CDR2 is SMNVEV (reference sequence). V shed 5 bases and J 4 bases; nucleotides not matched to a gene: 3. CDR3 in amino acids: CASSHGTGYEQYF. DNA of the CDR3: TGTGCCAGCAGTCACGGGACAGGGTACGAGCAGTACTTC.

This clone was counted between two and nine times. The chain carries TRBV6-6 and TRBJ1-1, with a weak D call TRBD1 (5 bases). There are 13 residues in the CDR3. CDR1 is MNHNY and CDR2 is SVGAGI in the germline V gene (reference sequence). With 6 bases removed from V and 10 bases from J, the gap between germline ends came to 18 bases. In DNA, the CDR3 is TGTGCCAGCAGCAGGATGGGGGGATCGGGAGCTTTCTTT. Protein product: CASSRMGGSGAFF.

This chain uses TRBV2 with TRBJ2-1; 11 nucleotides match TRBD1. The junction had 7 bases not matched to a gene; V was cut back by 5 bases and J by 4 bases. Per germline, CDR1 SNHLY and CDR2 FYNNEI. The CDR3 is 16 residues long. The CDR3 nucleotides are TGTGCCAGCAGTTCCTCCGGGACAGGGGGGTACAATGAGCAGTTCTTC. This codes for CASSSSGTGGYNEQFF.

The V and J genes are TRBV27 and TRBJ2-7; 9 nucleotides match TRBD1. The CDR3 has 17 residues. The junction had 8 bases not matched to a gene; V was cut back by 0 bases and J by 2 bases. Per the germline V gene, CDR1 is MNHEY and CDR2 is SMNVEV (reference sequence). CDR3 DNA sequence: TGTGCCAGCAGTTTATCGGCCGGGACAGGGAGTCCCTACGAGCAGTACTTC. It specifies CASSLSAGTGSPYEQYF.

The chain is built from TRBV5-1 and TRBJ1-2; D is unresolved. CDR1 is SGHRS, CDR2 YFSETQ, per germline. The CDR3 length is 14 residues. V was pared by 4 bases and J by 1 base, with 11 bases between. CDR3 nucleotide sequence: TGCGCCAGCAGCCCCAGAGGACTTAACTATGGCTACACCTTC. Encoded protein: CASSPRGLNYGYTF.

The gene calls are TRBV10-2 and TRBJ1-6; D is undetermined. V lost 7 bases to trimming and J lost 10 bases, with 14 bases between them. The CDR3 has 13 amino acids. Germline CDR1 reads WSHSY; CDR2 reads SAAADI. CDR3 DNA sequence: TGCGCCAGCAAAGCGGAGGTTGGGTCACCCCTCCACTTT. Protein: CASKAEVGSPLHF.

This chain joins TRBV5-4 and TRBJ2-7; tentative D call: TRBD1 (5 bases). The CDR3 sequence is 13 residues long. V was trimmed by 2 bases and J by 1 base, leaving 7 bases between them. CDR1 and CDR2 (germline): SGHNT, YYREEE (reference sequence). This CDR3 reads CASSFGASYEQYF. CDR3 DNA sequence: TGTGCCAGCAGCTTTGGGGCGTCCTACGAGCAGTACTTC.